This T cell receptor beta chain is from a study of T cells in localized non-small cell lung cancer. The germline CDR1 and CDR2 sequences are LGHNA and YSLEER. The CDR3 totals 16 residues. Losses at the gene ends were 0 bases for V and 5 bases for J; bases not matched to a gene: 8. General observations from the study: Uninvolved adjacent lung had the highest recorded T cell clonality, with tumor below it. Adjacent lung was found to contain a median approximately 52 of the top 100 tumor clones.

To note about this clone: Its antigen is not identified.

Libraries were prepared by immunoSEQ multiplex PCR; TCRdb keeps only in-frame clonotypes and omits some of them. The top ten hold around 2.8% of the sample, which has some 78,000 clones, approximately 84% seen once. Here the sequenced sample was peripheral blood, taken before any cancer treatment. The chain has TRBV4-3 and TRBJ2-5, with 8 bases matching TRBD1. The source is a man aged 40 to 69 with stage I lung adenocarcinoma. Here the CDR3 DNA reads TGCGCCAGCAGCCAAGATCGGTCAGGGGGCCGGGAGACCCAGTACTTC. Its protein product is CASSQDRSGGRETQYF.